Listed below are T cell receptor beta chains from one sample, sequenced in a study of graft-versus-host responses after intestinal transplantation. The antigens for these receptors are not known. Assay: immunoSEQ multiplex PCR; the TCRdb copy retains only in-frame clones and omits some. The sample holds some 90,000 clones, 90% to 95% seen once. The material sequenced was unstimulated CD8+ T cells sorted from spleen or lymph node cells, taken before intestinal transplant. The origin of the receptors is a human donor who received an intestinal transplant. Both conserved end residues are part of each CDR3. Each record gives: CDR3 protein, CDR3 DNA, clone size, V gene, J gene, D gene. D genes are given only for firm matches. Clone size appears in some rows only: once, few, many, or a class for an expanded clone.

CDR3aa: CASSENSGRYYNEQFF
CDR3nt: TGTGCCAGCAGTGAAAATAGCGGGAGGTACTACAATGAGCAGTTCTTC
abundance: NA
v_gene: TRBV2
j_gene: TRBJ2-1
d_gene: TRBD2

CDR3aa: CAISDVGGRDTQYF
CDR3nt: TGTGCCATCAGTGACGTCGGGGGGCGAGATACGCAGTATTTT
abundance: NA
v_gene: TRBV10-3
j_gene: TRBJ2-3
d_gene: NA

CDR3aa: CSVEIRVNTEAFF
CDR3nt: TGCAGCGTTGAGATCCGAGTGAACACTGAAGCTTTCTTT
abundance: NA
v_gene: TRBV29-1
j_gene: TRBJ1-1
d_gene: NA

CDR3aa: CATSRDRLNTEAFF
CDR3nt: TGTGCCACCAGCAGAGATCGTTTGAACACTGAAGCTTTCTTT
abundance: NA
v_gene: TRBV15
j_gene: TRBJ1-1
d_gene: NA

CDR3aa: CAWAPQIGTSMYEQYF
CDR3nt: TGTGCCTGGGCCCCCCAGATCGGGACTAGCATGTACGAGCAGTACTTC
abundance: NA
v_gene: TRBV30
j_gene: TRBJ2-7
d_gene: TRBD2

CDR3aa: CASSAGHLSSYEQYF
CDR3nt: TGTGCCAGCAGTGCCGGACACCTGAGCTCCTACGAGCAGTACTTC
abundance: NA
v_gene: TRBV6-5
j_gene: TRBJ2-7
d_gene: NA

CDR3aa: CASSQSGVAYEQYF
CDR3nt: TGTGCCAGCAGCCAGTCGGGAGTGGCCTACGAGCAGTACTTC
abundance: NA
v_gene: TRBV14
j_gene: TRBJ2-7
d_gene: NA

CDR3aa: CASSGPRDSSYGYTF
CDR3nt: TGTGCCAGCAGCGGCCCAAGGGACAGCTCCTATGGCTACACCTTC
abundance: NA
v_gene: TRBV9
j_gene: TRBJ1-2
d_gene: TRBD1

CDR3aa: CASSLSGQVLSYEQYF
CDR3nt: TGTGCCAGCAGTTTATCAGGACAGGTACTCTCCTACGAGCAGTACTTC
abundance: NA
v_gene: TRBV27
j_gene: TRBJ2-7
d_gene: TRBD1

CDR3aa: CAWSTGSASTDTQYF
CDR3nt: TGTGCCTGGAGTACAGGTTCCGCTAGCACAGATACGCAGTATTTT
abundance: once
v_gene: TRBV30
j_gene: TRBJ2-3
d_gene: NA

CDR3aa: CASSYGTGAEPYEQYF
CDR3nt: TGTGCCAGCAGTTACGGGACAGGGGCGGAGCCTTACGAGCAGTACTTC
abundance: NA
v_gene: TRBV28
j_gene: TRBJ2-7
d_gene: TRBD1

CDR3aa: CASSSPGLSYNTQYF
CDR3nt: TGTGCCAGCAGTTCGCCGGGACTATCTTATAATACGCAGTATTTT
abundance: NA
v_gene: TRBV27
j_gene: TRBJ2-3
d_gene: TRBD2

CDR3aa: CASSSGGFGNTIYF
CDR3nt: TGTGCCAGCAGCTCGGGGGGATTTGGAAACACCATATATTTT
abundance: NA
v_gene: TRBV11-3
j_gene: TRBJ1-3
d_gene: NA

CDR3aa: CASSEGGAVIYGYTF
CDR3nt: TGTGCCAGCAGTGAAGGCGGGGCGGTGATCTATGGCTACACCTTC
abundance: NA
v_gene: TRBV6-1
j_gene: TRBJ1-2
d_gene: NA

CDR3aa: CSVDAQEGNLPFGYTF
CDR3nt: TGCAGCGTTGATGCGCAGGAGGGTAATTTACCCTTTGGCTACACCTTC
abundance: NA
v_gene: TRBV29-1
j_gene: TRBJ1-2
d_gene: NA

CDR3aa: CASWTRNYGYTF
CDR3nt: TGTGCCAGCTGGACACGCAACTATGGCTACACCTTC
abundance: NA
v_gene: TRBV6-4
j_gene: TRBJ1-2
d_gene: NA

CDR3aa: CASSQDSGGVEAFF
CDR3nt: TGCGCCAGCAGCCAAGATTCGGGGGGCGTTGAAGCTTTCTTT
abundance: NA
v_gene: TRBV4-3
j_gene: TRBJ1-1
d_gene: NA

CDR3aa: CASSSLEGADTEAFF
CDR3nt: TGTGCCAGCAGTAGCCTCGAGGGTGCGGACACTGAAGCTTTCTTT
abundance: NA
v_gene: TRBV6-5
j_gene: TRBJ1-1
d_gene: NA

CDR3aa: CASRLPTDSNEKLFF
CDR3nt: TGTGCCAGCAGGCTACCGACTGACTCAAATGAAAAACTGTTTTTT
abundance: few
v_gene: TRBV6-6
j_gene: TRBJ1-4
d_gene: NA

CDR3aa: CASSLGQGYTQYF
CDR3nt: TGTGCCAGCAGCTTAGGACAGGGATATACGCAGTATTTT
abundance: NA
v_gene: TRBV11-2
j_gene: TRBJ2-3
d_gene: TRBD1

CDR3aa: CASSWDRSTGELFF
CDR3nt: TGTGCCAGCAGCTGGGACAGGTCCACCGGGGAGCTGTTTTTT
abundance: NA
v_gene: TRBV5-6
j_gene: TRBJ2-2
d_gene: TRBD1

CDR3aa: CASSPGLWETQYF
CDR3nt: TGTGCCAGCAGCCCGGGACTTTGGGAGACCCAGTACTTC
abundance: NA
v_gene: TRBV25-1
j_gene: TRBJ2-5
d_gene: NA

CDR3aa: CASSWTVSDSPLHF
CDR3nt: TGTGCCAGCAGCTGGACAGTCTCGGATTCACCCCTCCACTTT
abundance: NA
v_gene: TRBV11-2
j_gene: TRBJ1-6
d_gene: NA

CDR3aa: CASSPEDRVGYGYTF
CDR3nt: TGTGCCAGCAGCCCCGAGGACAGGGTAGGCTATGGCTACACCTTC
abundance: NA
v_gene: TRBV13
j_gene: TRBJ1-2
d_gene: TRBD1

CDR3aa: CASGTGGTEAFF
CDR3nt: TGTGCCAGTGGGACAGGGGGTACTGAAGCTTTCTTT
abundance: NA
v_gene: TRBV19
j_gene: TRBJ1-1
d_gene: TRBD1

CDR3aa: CASSYAGSIPNEQFF
CDR3nt: TGTGCCAGCAGTTACGCGGGGTCCATACCAAATGAGCAGTTCTTC
abundance: once
v_gene: TRBV6-5
j_gene: TRBJ2-1
d_gene: NA

CDR3aa: CASGGSGTAYSYEQYF
CDR3nt: TGCGCCAGCGGGGGGTCCGGGACAGCCTACTCCTACGAGCAGTACTTC
abundance: NA
v_gene: TRBV4-1
j_gene: TRBJ2-7
d_gene: NA

CDR3aa: CASSQVGQEPAGTEAFF
CDR3nt: TGTGCCAGCAGCCAAGTTGGACAGGAACCGGCGGGGACTGAAGCTTTCTTT
abundance: NA
v_gene: TRBV4-2
j_gene: TRBJ1-1
d_gene: TRBD1

CDR3aa: CASSFAGGPYEQYF
CDR3nt: TGTGCCAGCAGTTTTGCGGGGGGACCCTACGAGCAGTACTTC
abundance: NA
v_gene: TRBV27
j_gene: TRBJ2-7
d_gene: TRBD2

CDR3aa: CAWSWGVDEQFF
CDR3nt: TGTGCCTGGAGTTGGGGAGTAGATGAGCAGTTCTTC
abundance: NA
v_gene: TRBV30
j_gene: TRBJ2-1
d_gene: NA

CDR3aa: CASSEGTGGYNEQFF
CDR3nt: TGTGCCAGCAGTGAAGGGACAGGGGGCTACAATGAGCAGTTCTTC
abundance: NA
v_gene: TRBV6-4
j_gene: TRBJ2-1
d_gene: TRBD1

CDR3aa: CASSLAGSLAGPYNEQFF
CDR3nt: TGTGCCAGCAGCTTAGCAGGTTCACTAGCGGGACCCTACAATGAGCAGTTCTTC
abundance: few
v_gene: TRBV5-6
j_gene: TRBJ2-1
d_gene: TRBD2

CDR3aa: CSVDVQGFIKALGPDYEQYF
CDR3nt: TGCAGCGTTGATGTACAGGGGTTCATCAAAGCACTCGGGCCGGACTACGAGCAGTACTTC
abundance: NA
v_gene: TRBV29-1
j_gene: TRBJ2-7
d_gene: TRBD1

CDR3aa: CASSPEAGYEQYF
CDR3nt: TGTGCCAGCAGCCCCGAAGCTGGCTACGAGCAGTACTTC
abundance: NA
v_gene: TRBV13
j_gene: TRBJ2-7
d_gene: NA

CDR3aa: CASSQSTGPAYNEQFF
CDR3nt: TGCGCCAGCAGCCAATCCACGGGTCCCGCGTACAATGAGCAGTTCTTC
abundance: NA
v_gene: TRBV4-3
j_gene: TRBJ2-1
d_gene: NA

CDR3aa: CASSHTTGAGAFF
CDR3nt: TGTGCCAGCAGTCATACTACAGGGGCCGGAGCTTTCTTT
abundance: NA
v_gene: TRBV6-5
j_gene: TRBJ1-1
d_gene: TRBD1

CDR3aa: CASMGDRGLTGELFF
CDR3nt: TGTGCCAGCATGGGGGACAGGGGGCTAACCGGGGAGCTGTTTTTT
abundance: NA
v_gene: TRBV7-8
j_gene: TRBJ2-2
d_gene: TRBD1

CDR3aa: CASSLGLAGTIGTDTQYF
CDR3nt: TGTGCCAGCAGCTTAGGGTTAGCGGGGACAATCGGCACAGATACGCAGTATTTT
abundance: once
v_gene: TRBV13
j_gene: TRBJ2-3
d_gene: TRBD2

CDR3aa: CASSLDLSSSYEQYF
CDR3nt: TGTGCCAGCAGCTTAGACCTCTCGAGCTCCTACGAGCAGTACTTC
abundance: NA
v_gene: TRBV7-2
j_gene: TRBJ2-7
d_gene: NA

CDR3aa: CASSHGGVGVEQYF
CDR3nt: TGTGCCAGCAGTCACGGCGGGGTGGGAGTCGAGCAGTACTTC
abundance: NA
v_gene: TRBV11-2
j_gene: TRBJ2-7
d_gene: NA

CDR3aa: CASSQARGVDEQYF
CDR3nt: TGCGCCAGCAGCCAAGCCAGGGGCGTCGACGAGCAGTACTTC
abundance: once
v_gene: TRBV4-1
j_gene: TRBJ2-7
d_gene: NA

CDR3aa: CASSLSGGKSYNEQFF
CDR3nt: TGTGCCAGCAGTTTAAGCGGGGGGAAGTCCTACAATGAGCAGTTCTTC
abundance: NA
v_gene: TRBV27
j_gene: TRBJ2-1
d_gene: TRBD2

CDR3aa: CATSGTGTGSNQPQHF
CDR3nt: TGTGCCACCAGCGGAACCGGGACAGGGAGCAATCAGCCCCAGCATTTT
abundance: NA
v_gene: TRBV15
j_gene: TRBJ1-5
d_gene: TRBD1

CDR3aa: CASSLYQGTEAFF
CDR3nt: TGTGCCAGCAGTTTATATCAGGGGACTGAAGCTTTCTTT
abundance: NA
v_gene: TRBV27
j_gene: TRBJ1-1
d_gene: NA

CDR3aa: CASSLGTGFGETQYF
CDR3nt: TGTGCCAGCAGCTTGGGAACAGGGTTTGGAGAGACCCAGTACTTC
abundance: NA
v_gene: TRBV5-8
j_gene: TRBJ2-5
d_gene: NA

CDR3aa: CASSALRGGGNQPQHF
CDR3nt: TGTGCCAGCAGTGCCCTAAGGGGGGGTGGCAATCAGCCCCAGCATTTT
abundance: NA
v_gene: TRBV6-1
j_gene: TRBJ1-5
d_gene: NA

CDR3aa: CASSQDGGDFSYGQYF
CDR3nt: TGCGCCAGCAGCCAAGATGGGGGGGACTTCTCCTACGGGCAGTACTTC
abundance: NA
v_gene: TRBV4-1
j_gene: TRBJ2-7
d_gene: TRBD2

CDR3aa: CASSIGYTEQFF
CDR3nt: TGTGCCAGTAGTATAGGGTACACTGAGCAGTTCTTC
abundance: NA
v_gene: TRBV19
j_gene: TRBJ2-1
d_gene: NA

CDR3aa: CASSVEVGQTYEQYF
CDR3nt: TGTGCCAGCAGCGTAGAGGTCGGACAGACCTACGAGCAGTACTTC
abundance: NA
v_gene: TRBV9
j_gene: TRBJ2-7
d_gene: NA

CDR3aa: CASSGRTGTDNYGHTF
CDR3nt: TGTGCCAGCAGCGGGAGGACAGGGACCGATAACTATGGCCACACCTTC
abundance: NA
v_gene: TRBV27
j_gene: TRBJ1-2
d_gene: TRBD1